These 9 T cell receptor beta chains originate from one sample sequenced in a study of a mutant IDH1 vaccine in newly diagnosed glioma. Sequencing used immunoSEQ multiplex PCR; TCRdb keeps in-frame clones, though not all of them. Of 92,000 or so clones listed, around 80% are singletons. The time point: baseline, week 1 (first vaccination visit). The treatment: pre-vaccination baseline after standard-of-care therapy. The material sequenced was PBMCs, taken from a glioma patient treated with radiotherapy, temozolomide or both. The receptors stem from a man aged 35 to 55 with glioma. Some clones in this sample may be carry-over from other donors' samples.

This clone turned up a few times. Written as DNA, the CDR3 is TGTGCCAGCAGCCAAGAGGACGGGACAAAGAATGGCTACACCTTC. This encodes CASSQEDGTKNGYTF. The rearrangement uses TRBV4-2 and TRBJ1-2; D possibly corresponds to TRBD1 (6 bases). CDR3 length: 15 residues. Germline CDR1 is LGHNA and CDR2 is YNFKEQ. V shed 0 bases and J shed 6 bases, with 14 bases lying between them.

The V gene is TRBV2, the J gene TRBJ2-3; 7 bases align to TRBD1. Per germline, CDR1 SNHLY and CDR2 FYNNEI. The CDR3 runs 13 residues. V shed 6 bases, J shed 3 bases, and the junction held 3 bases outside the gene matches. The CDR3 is CASRTGMTDTQYF. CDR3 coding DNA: TGTGCCAGCAGGACAGGGATGACAGATACGCAGTATTTT.

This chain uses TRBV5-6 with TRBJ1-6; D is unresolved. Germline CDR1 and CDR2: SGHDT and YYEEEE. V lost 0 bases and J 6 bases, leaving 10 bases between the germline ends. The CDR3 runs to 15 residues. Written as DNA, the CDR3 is TGTGCCAGCAGCTTGGGAGGGTTAGTTAATTCACCCCTCCACTTT. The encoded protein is CASSLGGLVNSPLHF.

The DNA for the CDR3 is TGCAGCGTTGGAGGGGACCAAGAGACCCAGTACTTC. Residues: CSVGGDQETQYF. The V and J genes are TRBV29-1 and TRBJ2-5; D tentatively fits TRBD1 or TRBD2 (5 bases each). The CDR3 extends over 12 amino acids. Trimming left V 4 bases short and J 0 bases short, with 6 bases between. Germline values: CDR1 SQVTM, CDR2 ANQGSEA.

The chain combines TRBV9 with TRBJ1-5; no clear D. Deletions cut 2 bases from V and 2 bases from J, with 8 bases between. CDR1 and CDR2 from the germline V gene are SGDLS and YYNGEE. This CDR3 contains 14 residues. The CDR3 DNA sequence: TGTGCCAGCAGCGTCGGAATGGGCAATCAGCCCCAGCATTTT. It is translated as CASSVGMGNQPQHF.

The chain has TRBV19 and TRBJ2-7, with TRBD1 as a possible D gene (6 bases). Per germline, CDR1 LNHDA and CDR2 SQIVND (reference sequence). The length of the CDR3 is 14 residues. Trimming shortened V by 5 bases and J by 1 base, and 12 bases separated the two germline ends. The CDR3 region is CASSPGTRSYEQYF. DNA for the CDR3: TGTGCCAGTAGTCCCGGGACAAGGTCCTACGAGCAGTACTTC.

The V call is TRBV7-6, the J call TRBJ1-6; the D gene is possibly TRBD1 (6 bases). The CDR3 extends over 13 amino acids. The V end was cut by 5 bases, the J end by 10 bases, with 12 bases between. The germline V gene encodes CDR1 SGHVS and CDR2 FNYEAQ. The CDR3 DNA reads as TGTGCCAGCAGCCCCACAGGGATATCACCCCTCCACTTT. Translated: CASSPTGISPLHF.

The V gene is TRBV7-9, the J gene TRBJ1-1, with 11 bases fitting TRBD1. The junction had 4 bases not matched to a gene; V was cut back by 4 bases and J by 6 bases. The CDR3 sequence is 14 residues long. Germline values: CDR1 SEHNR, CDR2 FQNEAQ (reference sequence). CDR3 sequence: CASSSGQGAAEAFF. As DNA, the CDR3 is TGTGCCAGCAGCTCAGGACAGGGGGCGGCTGAAGCTTTCTTT. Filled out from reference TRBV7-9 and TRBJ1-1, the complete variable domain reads DTGVSQNPRHKITKRGQNVTFRCDPISEHNRLYWYRQTLGQGPEFLTYFQNEAQLEKSRLLSDRFSAERPKGSFSTLEIQRTEQGDSAMYLCASSSGQGAAEAFFGQGTRLTVV.

In DNA, the CDR3 is TGTGCCAGCCCTGACGGGGGGATTACGCAGTATTTT. It encodes CASPDGGITQYF. This sequence joins TRBV6-1 and TRBJ2-3; TRBD2 agrees at 7 bases. The CDR3 consists of 12 residues. J was trimmed by 8 bases and V by 8 bases; bases with no gene match: 7. The V gene's germline CDR1 is MNHNS and CDR2 SASEGT.